One and the same sample provided the 18 T cell receptor beta chains below, sequenced in a study of T cell repertoires in cytomegalovirus infection. TCRdb recomputed calls from the reads with MiXCR, one row per CDR3 protein. This table holds 250,000 to 300,000 distinct CDR3 sequences, roughly 13% found once. Input material: PBMCs. The receptor set was obtained from a human donor in good health (CMV status not recorded). Some clones in this sample may be carry-over from other donors' samples.

The CDR3 DNA follows: TGTGCCAGCAGGGGGACAGGGGGGCTTCAGCCCCAGCATTTT. It yields the protein CASRGTGGLQPQHF. The J gene is TRBJ1-5, the V gene TRBV28, with 11 bases lining up with TRBD1. The CDR3 is 14 residues long. Germline V lookup: CDR1 MDHEN, CDR2 SYDVKM. V lost 6 bases to trimming and J lost 6 bases; unmatched junction nucleotides: 4.

This clonotype was recorded a few times. The chain uses TRBV6-6 and TRBJ1-5; TRBD1 might be the D (5 bases). Germline CDR1 and CDR2: MNHNY and SVGAGI (reference sequence). This CDR3 is 15 amino acids long. Trimming shortened V by 8 bases and J by 9 bases, and 23 bases separated the two germline ends. The CDR3 reads CASSNIAQGGRPQHF. In DNA form, the CDR3 reads TGTGCCAGCTCCAATATTGCCCAGGGAGGGAGGCCCCAGCATTTT.

In the case of this clonotype: Mismatch with germline at one junction end may stem from a read error. The gene calls are TRBV7-8 and TRBJ2-6; maybe TRBD1 (6 bases). CDR1 SGHVS and CDR2 FQNEAQ come from the germline V gene. The CDR3 has 15 residues. DNA of the CDR3: TGTGCCAGCAGCCATGGGACATCTGGGGCCAACATCCTGACTTTC. The encoded protein is CASSHGTSGANILTF.

The V gene is TRBV9, the J gene TRBJ2-1, with D tentatively TRBD1 or TRBD2 (5 bases each). V lost 6 bases, J lost 3 bases, and 13 bases lay in between. The CDR3 is 14 amino acids. Per the germline V gene, CDR1 is SGDLS and CDR2 is YYNGEE. The CDR3 reads CASNRGESYNEQFF. The CDR3, as DNA: TGTGCCAGCAACCGAGGGGAGAGCTACAATGAGCAGTTCTTC. The entire variable domain, with the rest obtained from reference TRBV9 and TRBJ2-1, is as follows: DSGVTQTPKHLITATGQRVTLRCSPRSGDLSVYWYQQSLDQGLQFLIQYYNGEERAKGNILERFSAQQFPDLHSELNLSSLELGDSALYFCASNRGESYNEQFFGPGTRLTVL.

A few counts support this clonotype. The rearrangement links TRBV20-1 to TRBJ2-7, with D hard to call. The CDR3 is made up of 11 amino acids. Trimming left V 3 bases short and J 2 bases short, with 5 bases between. Germline CDR1 and CDR2: DFQATT and SNEGSKA (reference sequence). The CDR3 DNA reads TGCAGTGCTAGGGTGACCTACGAGCAGTACTTC. This translates into CSARVTYEQYF.

This clonotype was seen many times. In nucleotides, the CDR3 is TGTGCCAGCACCACCATGGGGGGTATGAACACTGAAGCTTTCTTT. Amino acids: CASTTMGGMNTEAFF. This chain connects TRBV5-5 to TRBJ1-1; D may be TRBD1 (5 bases). There are 15 residues in the CDR3. With 6 bases removed from V and 0 bases from J, the gap between germline ends came to 15 bases. CDR1 SGHKS and CDR2 YYEKEE come from the germline V gene (reference sequence).

The V gene is TRBV7-9, the J gene TRBJ2-5; 7 nucleotides match TRBD2. The CDR3 is 12 residues long. Germline trimming cut 8 bases from V and 4 bases from J; bases unmatched to any gene: 4. Looked up from germline, CDR1 is SEHNR and CDR2 is FQNEAQ (reference sequence). CDR3 protein: CASGSGLETQYF. DNA for the CDR3: TGTGCCAGCGGTAGCGGGTTAGAGACCCAGTACTTC.

This clonotype was recorded at least ten times. CDR3 nucleotides: TGTGCCAGCAGCTCTCCGGGACAGGGTTTCGAGCAGTACTTC. Protein product: CASSSPGQGFEQYF. This chain joins TRBV7-3 and TRBJ2-7; TRBD1 matches 9 bases. The trim removed 4 bases at V and 6 bases at J, leaving 7 bases unmatched. Germline CDR1 SGHTA, CDR2 FQGTGA. The CDR3 has 14 amino acids. The full variable domain, its missing parts supplied by reference TRBV7-3 and TRBJ2-7, is GAGVSQTPSNKVTEKGKYVELRCDPISGHTALYWYRQSLGQGPEFLIYFQGTGAADDSGLPNDRFFAVRPEGSVSTLKIQRTERGDSAVYLCASSSPGQGFEQYFGPGTRLTVT.

At least ten counts were recorded for this clonotype. The chain combines TRBV27 with TRBJ2-7; D possibly corresponds to TRBD2 (6 bases). This CDR3 is built from 19 residues. CDR1 MNHEY and CDR2 SMNVEV come from the germline V gene (reference sequence). Trimming removed 1 base at V and 0 bases at J, with 22 bases between. CDR3 bases: TGTGCCAGCAGTTTATATCTCCGGCGTCCGGGGGACCGCTCCTACGAGCAGTACTTC. Its protein product is CASSLYLRRPGDRSYEQYF.

This clonotype was seen more than once but under ten times. The J gene is TRBJ2-7, the V gene TRBV2; D call uncertain. Germline CDR1 is SNHLY and CDR2 is FYNNEI. V was trimmed by 4 bases and J by 2 bases, leaving 9 bases between them. This CDR3 has 13 amino acids. CDR3 bases: TGTGCCAGCAGTGTTGAGTGGGCCTACGAGCAGTACTTC. This translates into CASSVEWAYEQYF.

This clonotype was observed once. The chain links TRBV20-1 to TRBJ2-6, with a possible D match to TRBD1 (6 bases). Germline V gives CDR1 DFQATT, CDR2 SNEGSKA (reference sequence). V lost 1 base to trimming and J lost 3 bases, with 7 bases between them. The CDR3 consists of 14 residues. The CDR3 protein is CSARARGGANVLTF. CDR3 bases: TGCAGTGCTAGAGCCAGGGGTGGGGCCAACGTCCTGACTTTC.

In its sample, this clonotype was seen a few times. The genes are TRBV6-6 and TRBJ1-5; D is undetermined. CDR3 length: 13 amino acids. Germline V CDR1 and CDR2: MNHNY, SVGAGI (reference sequence). The V end lost 5 bases, the J end lost 0 bases, and 5 bases lay between the germline ends. The CDR3 loop reads CASSKNSNQPQHF. The CDR3 bases are TGTGCCAGCAGTAAGAATAGCAATCAGCCCCAGCATTTT.

The rearrangement links TRBV29-1 to TRBJ2-3; the D is unclear. V gave up 4 bases and J gave up 0 bases, with 11 bases separating them. Germline V gene sequence: CDR1 SQVTM, CDR2 ANQGSEA. The CDR3 totals 14 residues. DNA of the CDR3: TGCAGCGTTGGGGTTGGAACTAGCACAGATACGCAGTATTTT. It yields the protein CSVGVGTSTDTQYF.

Remarks on this clonotype: The CDR3 does not end in the conserved phenylalanine or tryptophan, so this is likely a read error. The V and J genes are TRBV7-2 and TRBJ2-6, with D perhaps TRBD1 (5 bases). There are 14 residues in the CDR3. CDR1 and CDR2 from the germline V gene are SGHTA and FQGNSA. The CDR3 is CASSSLGGAKVLTC. Here the CDR3 DNA reads TGTGCCAGCAGCTCACTTGGTGGGGCCAAAGTCCTGACTTGC.

Ten or more counts support this clonotype. This CDR3 is CASSRGGKYEQYF. CDR3 sequence (DNA): TGTGCCAGCAGTCGAGGGGGAAAGTACGAGCAGTACTTC. This chain uses TRBV28 with TRBJ2-7; TRBD1 is a possible D gene (6 bases). The CDR3 extends over 13 amino acids. The germline V gene encodes CDR1 MDHEN and CDR2 SYDVKM. V shed 5 bases and J shed 4 bases, with 12 bases lying between them. Variable domain in full (rest from reference TRBV28 and TRBJ2-7): DVKVTQSSRYLVKRTGEKVFLECVQDMDHENMFWYRQDPGLGLRLIYFSYDVKMKEKGDIPEGYSVSREKKERFSLILESASTNQTSMYLCASSRGGKYEQYFGPGTRLTVT.

The rearrangement joins TRBV27 to TRBJ2-1, with no clear D. CDR1 is MNHEY and CDR2 is SMNVEV in the germline V gene (reference sequence). The CDR3 is 13 amino acids. V lost 3 bases, J lost 12 bases, and 15 bases lay in between. Here the CDR3 reads CASSFSSTRAQFF. For the CDR3, the DNA is TGTGCCAGCAGTTTCTCCAGTACTCGTGCGCAGTTCTTC.

This clonotype was seen many times. V and J are TRBV11-1 and TRBJ2-1; D uncertain. The CDR3 spans 14 residues. The germline V and J ends were trimmed by 3 bases and 0 bases, with 6 bases remaining between them. Germline-derived CDR1 and CDR2 are SGHAT and FQDESV (reference sequence). CDR3 residues: CASSFSGSYNEQFF. CDR3 DNA sequence: TGTGCCAGCAGCTTTTCGGGCTCCTACAATGAGCAGTTCTTC.

This clonotype was observed many times. This chain uses TRBV20-1 with TRBJ2-1, with TRBD2 matching over 7 bases. Per germline, CDR1 DFQATT and CDR2 SNEGSKA (reference sequence). Germline trimming cut 1 base from V and 10 bases from J; bases unmatched to any gene: 16. This CDR3 has 16 residues. The CDR3 DNA is TGCAGTGCTAGAGGGGGGGGTACTGGATTTAGTTGGGAGCAGTTCTTC. Its translation: CSARGGGTGFSWEQFF.